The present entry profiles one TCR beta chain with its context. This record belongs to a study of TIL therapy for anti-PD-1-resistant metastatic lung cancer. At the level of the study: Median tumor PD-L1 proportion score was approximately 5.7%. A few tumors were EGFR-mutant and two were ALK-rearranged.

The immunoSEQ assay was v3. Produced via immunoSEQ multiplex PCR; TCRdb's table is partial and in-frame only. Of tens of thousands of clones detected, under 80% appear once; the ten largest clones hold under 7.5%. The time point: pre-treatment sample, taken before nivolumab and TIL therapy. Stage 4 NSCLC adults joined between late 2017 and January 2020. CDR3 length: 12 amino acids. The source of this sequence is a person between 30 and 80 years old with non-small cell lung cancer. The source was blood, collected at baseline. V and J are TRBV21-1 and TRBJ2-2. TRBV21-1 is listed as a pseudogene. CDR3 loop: CASSTHTGELFF. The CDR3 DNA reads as TGTGCCAGCAGCACCCACACCGGGGAGCTGTTTTTT.